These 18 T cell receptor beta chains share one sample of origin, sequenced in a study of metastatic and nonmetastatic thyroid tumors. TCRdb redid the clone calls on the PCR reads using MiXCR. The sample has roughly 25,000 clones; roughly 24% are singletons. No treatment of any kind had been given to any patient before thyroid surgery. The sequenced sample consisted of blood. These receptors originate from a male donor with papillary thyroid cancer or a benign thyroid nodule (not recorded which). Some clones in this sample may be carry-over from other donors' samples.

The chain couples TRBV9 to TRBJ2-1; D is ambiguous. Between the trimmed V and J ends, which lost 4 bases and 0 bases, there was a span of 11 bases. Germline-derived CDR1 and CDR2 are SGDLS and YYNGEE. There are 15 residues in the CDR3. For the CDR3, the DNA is TGTGCCAGCAGCTCCAAAGGGTCCTCCTACAATGAGCAGTTCTTC. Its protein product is CASSSKGSSYNEQFF. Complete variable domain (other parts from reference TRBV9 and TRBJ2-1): DSGVTQTPKHLITATGQRVTLRCSPRSGDLSVYWYQQSLDQGLQFLIQYYNGEERAKGNILERFSAQQFPDLHSELNLSSLELGDSALYFCASSSKGSSYNEQFFGPGTRLTVL.

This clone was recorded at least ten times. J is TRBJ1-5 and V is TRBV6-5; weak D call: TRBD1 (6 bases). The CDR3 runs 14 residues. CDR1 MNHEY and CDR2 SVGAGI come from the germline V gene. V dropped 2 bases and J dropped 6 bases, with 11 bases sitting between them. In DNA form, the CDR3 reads TGTGCCAGCAGTTACGGGGGGCCGGGTCAGCCCCAGCATTTT. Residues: CASSYGGPGQPQHF.

The CDR3 reads CASSLGSLETQYF. For the CDR3, the DNA is TGTGCCAGCAGCTTAGGTAGCTTAGAGACCCAGTACTTC. The rearrangement links TRBV7-2 to TRBJ2-5; D gene unclear. Germline loops: CDR1 SGHTA, CDR2 FQGNSA. The CDR3 covers 13 residues. The V end lost 1 base, the J end lost 4 bases, and 7 bases lay between the germline ends.

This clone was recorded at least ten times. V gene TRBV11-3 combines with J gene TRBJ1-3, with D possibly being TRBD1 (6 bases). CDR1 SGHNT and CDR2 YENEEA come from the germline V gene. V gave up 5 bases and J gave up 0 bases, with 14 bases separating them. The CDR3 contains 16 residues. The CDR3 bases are TGTGCCAGCAGCCCGAAGACAGGATTCTCTGGAAACACCATATATTTT. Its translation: CASSPKTGFSGNTIYF. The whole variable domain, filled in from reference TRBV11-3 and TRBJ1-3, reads EAGVVQSPRYKIIEKKQPVAFWCNPISGHNTLYWYLQNLGQGPELLIRYENEEAVDDSQLPKDRFSAERLKGVDSTLKIQPAELGDSAVYLCASSPKTGFSGNTIYFGEGSWLTVV.

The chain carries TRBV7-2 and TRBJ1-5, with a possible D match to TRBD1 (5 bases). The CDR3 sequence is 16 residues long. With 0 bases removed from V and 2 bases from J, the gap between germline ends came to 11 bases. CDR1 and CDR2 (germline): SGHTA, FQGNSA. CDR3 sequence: CASSLAAQGGNQPQHF. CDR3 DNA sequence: TGTGCCAGCAGCTTAGCCGCGCAGGGCGGCAATCAGCCCCAGCATTTT.

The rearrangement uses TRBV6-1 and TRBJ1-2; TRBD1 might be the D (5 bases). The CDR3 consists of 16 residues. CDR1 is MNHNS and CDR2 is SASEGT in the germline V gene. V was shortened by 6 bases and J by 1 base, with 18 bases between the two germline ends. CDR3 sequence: CASSPSVPGDNYGYTF. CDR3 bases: TGTGCCAGCAGCCCTTCGGTCCCGGGGGATAACTATGGCTACACCTTC.

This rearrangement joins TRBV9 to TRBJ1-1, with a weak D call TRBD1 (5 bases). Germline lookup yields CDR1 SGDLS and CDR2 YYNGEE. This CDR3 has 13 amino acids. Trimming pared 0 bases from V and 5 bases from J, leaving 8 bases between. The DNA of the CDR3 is TGTGCCAGCAGCGTAGGGGGGAGAACTGAAGCTTTCTTT. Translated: CASSVGGRTEAFF.

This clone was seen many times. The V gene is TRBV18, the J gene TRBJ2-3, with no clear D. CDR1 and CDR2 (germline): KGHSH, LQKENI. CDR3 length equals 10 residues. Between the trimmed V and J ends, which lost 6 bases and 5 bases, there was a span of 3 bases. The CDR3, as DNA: TGTGCCAGCTCTAGAGATACGCAGTATTTT. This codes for CASSRDTQYF.

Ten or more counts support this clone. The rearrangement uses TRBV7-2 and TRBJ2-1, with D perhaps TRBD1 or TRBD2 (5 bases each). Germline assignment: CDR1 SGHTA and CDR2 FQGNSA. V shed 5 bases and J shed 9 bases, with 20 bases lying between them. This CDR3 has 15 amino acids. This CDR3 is CASSLAGTRSGEQFF. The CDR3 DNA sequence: TGTGCCAGCAGCCTGGCCGGGACGAGATCGGGTGAGCAGTTCTTC.

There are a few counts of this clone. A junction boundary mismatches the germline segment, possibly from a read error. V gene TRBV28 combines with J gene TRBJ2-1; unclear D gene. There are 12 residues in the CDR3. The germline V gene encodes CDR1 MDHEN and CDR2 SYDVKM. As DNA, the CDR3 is TGTGCCAGCAGTTTTGGGTTCAATGAGCATTTCTTC. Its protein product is CASSFGFNEHFF.

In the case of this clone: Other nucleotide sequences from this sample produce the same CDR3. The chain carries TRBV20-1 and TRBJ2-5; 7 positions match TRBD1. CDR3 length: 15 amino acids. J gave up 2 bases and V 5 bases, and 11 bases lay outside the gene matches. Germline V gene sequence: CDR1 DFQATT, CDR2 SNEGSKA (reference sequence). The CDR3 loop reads CSASSGGRAQETQYF. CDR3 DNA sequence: TGCAGTGCTTCTTCAGGGGGTCGAGCACAAGAGACCCAGTACTTC.

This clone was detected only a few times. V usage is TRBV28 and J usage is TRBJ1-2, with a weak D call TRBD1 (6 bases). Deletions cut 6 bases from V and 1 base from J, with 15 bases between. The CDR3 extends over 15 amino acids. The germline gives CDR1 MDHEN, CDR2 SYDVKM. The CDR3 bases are TGTGCCAGCAGCTCCGCCGGCAGGGGTAACTATGGCTACACCTTC. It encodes CASSSAGRGNYGYTF.

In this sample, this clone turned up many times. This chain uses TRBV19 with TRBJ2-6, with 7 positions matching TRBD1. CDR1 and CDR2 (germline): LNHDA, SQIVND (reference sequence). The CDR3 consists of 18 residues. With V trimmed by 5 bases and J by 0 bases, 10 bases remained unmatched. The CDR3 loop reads CASSSLGTAGSGANVLTF. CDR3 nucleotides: TGTGCCAGTAGTTCGCTAGGGACAGCCGGCTCTGGGGCCAACGTCCTGACTTTC.

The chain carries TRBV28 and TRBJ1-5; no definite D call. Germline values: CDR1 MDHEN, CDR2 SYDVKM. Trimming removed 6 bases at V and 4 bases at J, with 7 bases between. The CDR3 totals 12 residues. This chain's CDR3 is CASRARNQPQHF. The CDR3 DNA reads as TGTGCCAGCAGGGCCCGAAATCAGCCCCAGCATTTT.

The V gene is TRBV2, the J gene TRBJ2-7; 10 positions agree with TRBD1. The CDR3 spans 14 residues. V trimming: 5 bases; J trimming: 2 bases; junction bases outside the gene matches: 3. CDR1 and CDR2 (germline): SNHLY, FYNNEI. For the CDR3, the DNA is TGTGCCAGCAGTCCCGGACAGGGGGCCTACGAGCAGTACTTC. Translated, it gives CASSPGQGAYEQYF. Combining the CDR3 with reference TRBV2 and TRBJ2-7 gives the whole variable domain EPEVTQTPSHQVTQMGQEVILRCVPISNHLYFYWYRQILGQKVEFLVSFYNNEISEKSEIFDDQFSVERPDGSNFTLKIRSTKLEDSAMYFCASSPGQGAYEQYFGPGTRLTVT.

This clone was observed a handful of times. Written as DNA, the CDR3 is TGTGCCAGCGGTATCCGGGACCGATGCACAGATACGCAGTATTTT. This gives the protein CASGIRDRCTDTQYF. The chain recombines TRBV28 with TRBJ2-3; either TRBD1 or TRBD2 may fit D (5 bases each). V lost 8 bases to trimming and J lost 1 base, with 16 bases between them. Germline CDR1 and CDR2: MDHEN and SYDVKM. The CDR3 consists of 15 residues.

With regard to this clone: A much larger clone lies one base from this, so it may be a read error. The CDR3 is CMGRGPYYEQYF. The CDR3, as DNA: TGCATGGGACGGGGCCCCTACTACGAGCAGTACTTC. V and J are TRBV29-1 and TRBJ2-7, with D perhaps TRBD1 or TRBD2 (5 bases each). CDR3 length: 12 residues. Germline V gene sequence: CDR1 SQVTM, CDR2 ANQGSEA.

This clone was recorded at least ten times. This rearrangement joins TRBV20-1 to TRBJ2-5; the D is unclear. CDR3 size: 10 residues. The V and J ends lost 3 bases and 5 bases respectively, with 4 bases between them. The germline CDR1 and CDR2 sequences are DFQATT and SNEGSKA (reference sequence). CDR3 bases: TGCAGTGCTAGGACCGAGACCCAGTACTTC. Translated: CSARTETQYF.